This T cell receptor (beta chain) was obtained from a study of T cell responses to AZD1222 COVID-19 vaccine (dated by TCRdb to 2020 to 2023). The study in broad terms: A total of approximately 250 trial participants underwent TCR sequencing, of whom around 210 had received two doses of AZD1222 and around 26 had received two doses of the MenACWY control vaccine. Trial participants were enrolled by age into 18-55, 56-69 and 70-plus year subgroups, with 148, 28 and 57 TCR-sequenced participants respectively. The research as a whole found: Most participants were white British and females outnumbered males, and the authors suggested that clonal diversity may have been underestimated. Nearly half of unique spike-specific TCRs reportedly recognized epitopes outside regions mutated in the B.1.351 and B.1.1.7 variants. The whole spike protein was spanned by vaccine-associated CD4 TCRs, and dominant responses were seen in regions 160-218 and 743-854. In the small 56-69-year group, the increase in depth fell short of significance, most likely because of low power. Conclusions about previously exposed vaccinees are limited because only five to seven AZD1222 recipients were SARS-CoV-2 seropositive at baseline. Because no samples from the day 14 peak response were available, repertoires could be characterized only after the peak T cell response. Spike-specific TCR breadth and depth rose significantly after two AZD1222 doses compared with day 0 and with MenACWY recipients.

Notes on this clone: The target of this receptor is not known. Base qualities are not recorded, but no much larger clone differs from it by a single base.

The CDR3 regions of human TCRbeta chains were analyzed by immunosequencing. Concerning the study's data processing: Repertoire TCRs were checked for matches against a reference library of SARS-CoV-2-specific TCRs that had been generated using the MIRA antigen-specificity platform. Breadth was defined as the fraction of unique TCRs that were SARS-CoV-2-associated, and depth was defined as the fraction of total T cells that were SARS-CoV-2-associated. Using the MIRA data, each spike-specific TCR was mapped to the spike region that the TCR reacts to and placed in a CD4 or CD8 class. Log10-transformed breadth and depth values were compared by one-way ANOVA with Sidak's multiple comparisons tests. In its TCRdb copy, this immuneACCESS table keeps in-frame sequences only and misses some clones. Where compared with another copy, unresolved V genes explain less than half of these, and the others have no known cause. V and J calls and clone size are given by that table; D and trimming were obtained from the DNA. The sample yields about 100,000 clones; 86% were counted once. About 3.1% of the sample comes from the top ten.

Taken with the paper, the label for time point translates to: about 28 days (+/-7) after the second vaccine dose. The treatment or condition label here, explained by the study, means: meningococcal conjugate vaccine given as trial control. Samples from vaccinated people were obtained from the UK trials COV001 and COV002, which included a single-blind randomized controlled phase 2/3 trial of AZD1222 (ChAdOx1 nCoV-19) in healthy adults. For TCRbeta chain sequencing, PBMC samples were collected from trial participants at day 0 and at day 28 after the second dose. The germline V gene supplies CDR1 SGHTA and CDR2 FQGNSA. The CDR3 runs 16 amino acids, cysteine and phenylalanine included. Only CDR3 DNA is held: 48 bases, read in frame from base 1. V is pruned by 8 bases and J by 2 bases, leaving 11 bases of the junction without a gene match.

The input for sequencing was peripheral blood, taken 28 days after the second dose of the MenACWY control vaccine. This TCR was sampled from an adult who received the MenACWY meningococcal vaccine as a control. This sequence uses TRBV7-2 and TRBJ2-3, and 9 junction bases match TRBD2. The sequence in DNA is TGTGCCAGCGTCCCCGGCGGGGGGGTCTTCACAGATACGCAGTATTTT. Its protein product is CASVPGGGVFTDTQYF.